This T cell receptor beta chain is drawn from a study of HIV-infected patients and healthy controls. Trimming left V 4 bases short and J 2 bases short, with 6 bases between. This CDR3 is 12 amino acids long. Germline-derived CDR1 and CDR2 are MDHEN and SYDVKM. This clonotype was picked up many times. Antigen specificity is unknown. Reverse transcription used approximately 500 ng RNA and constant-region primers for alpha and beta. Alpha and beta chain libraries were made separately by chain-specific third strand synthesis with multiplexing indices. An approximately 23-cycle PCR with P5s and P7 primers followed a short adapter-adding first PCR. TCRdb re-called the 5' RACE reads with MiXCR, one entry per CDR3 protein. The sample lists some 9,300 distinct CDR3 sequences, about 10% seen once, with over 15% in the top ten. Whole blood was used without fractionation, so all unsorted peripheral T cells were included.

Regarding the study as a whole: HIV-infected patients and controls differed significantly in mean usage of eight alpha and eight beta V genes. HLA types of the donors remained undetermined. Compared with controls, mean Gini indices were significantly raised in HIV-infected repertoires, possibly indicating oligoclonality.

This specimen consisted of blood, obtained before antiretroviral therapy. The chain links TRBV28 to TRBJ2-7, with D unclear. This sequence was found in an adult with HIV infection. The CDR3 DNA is TGTGCCAGCAGTTCCCCCGCCTACGAGCAGTACTTC. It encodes CASSSPAYEQYF. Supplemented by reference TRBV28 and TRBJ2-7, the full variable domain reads DVKVTQSSRYLVKRTGEKVFLECVQDMDHENMFWYRQDPGLGLRLIYFSYDVKMKEKGDIPEGYSVSREKKERFSLILESASTNQTSMYLCASSSPAYEQYFGPGTRLTVT.